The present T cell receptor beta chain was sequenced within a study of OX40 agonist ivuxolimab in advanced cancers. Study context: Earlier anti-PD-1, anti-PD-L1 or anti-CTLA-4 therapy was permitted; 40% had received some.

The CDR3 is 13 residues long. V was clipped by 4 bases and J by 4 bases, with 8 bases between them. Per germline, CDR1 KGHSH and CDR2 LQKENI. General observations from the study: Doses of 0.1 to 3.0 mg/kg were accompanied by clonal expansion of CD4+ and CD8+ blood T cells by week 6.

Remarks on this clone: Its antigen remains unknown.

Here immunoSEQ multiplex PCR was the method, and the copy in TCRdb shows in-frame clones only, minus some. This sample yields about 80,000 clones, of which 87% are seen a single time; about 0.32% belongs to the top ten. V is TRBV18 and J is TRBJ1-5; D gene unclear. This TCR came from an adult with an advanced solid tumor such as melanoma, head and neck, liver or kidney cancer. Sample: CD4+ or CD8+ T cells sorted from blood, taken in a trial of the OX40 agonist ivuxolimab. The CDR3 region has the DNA TGTGCCAGCTCACGGGAGCTAAATCAGCCCCAGCATTTT. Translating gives CASSRELNQPQHF.